Listed below are T cell receptor beta chains from one sample, sequenced in a study of blood T cell repertoires in COVID-19. The data were produced by immunoSEQ multiplex PCR, yet TCRdb's version contains in-frame clones alone and is incomplete. There are 170,000 or so clones in the sample; roughly 80% occur only once, and 13% to 15% lies in the top ten. The source material was peripheral blood. The receptor source for this set is a man aged 18 to 35 with active or convalescent COVID-19. Both conserved end residues are part of each CDR3. Each record gives: V gene, clone size, J gene, D gene, CDR3 DNA, CDR3 protein. A D gene is named only where the DNA matches it firmly. Clone size is given for some rows only: seen once, a few or many times, or a class if the clone is expanded.

>TRBV5-4|.|TRBJ2-1|.
TGTGCCAGCAGCCCGACAGCCAACCGGGACAATGAGCAGTTCTTC
CASSPTANRDNEQFF
>TRBV5-4|.|TRBJ1-6|.
TGTGCCAGCAGCTTGGTGCAGGGCGATTCACCCCTCCACTTT
CASSLVQGDSPLHF
>TRBV30|.|TRBJ2-3|.
TGTGCCTGGGGCGCCGGGGGCACAGATACGCAGTATTTT
CAWGAGGTDTQYF
>TRBV2|once|TRBJ1-1|.
TGTGCCAGCAACGGGGTCGACACTGAAGCTTTCTTT
CASNGVDTEAFF
>TRBV9|.|TRBJ2-2|TRBD2
TGTGCCAGCAGCCCCATCGGACTAGCCGGTACCGGGGAGCTGTTTTTT
CASSPIGLAGTGELFF
>TRBV9|.|TRBJ2-1|TRBD1
TGTGCCAGCAGCGTAGCGACAGGGTACAATGAGCAGTTCTTC
CASSVATGYNEQFF
>TRBV4-2|.|TRBJ1-4|.
TGTGCCAGCAGCCAAGGGGTTTTGGCTGGGAGTCGCGAAAAACTGTTTTTT
CASSQGVLAGSREKLFF
>TRBV4-3|.|TRBJ2-7|TRBD2
TGCGCCAGCAGCCAAGATCCAGCGGGGGAGTCCTACGAGCAGTACTTC
CASSQDPAGESYEQYF
>TRBV5-6|.|TRBJ1-2|.
TGTGCCAGCAGCGTCGGACAGAGGAACTATGGCTACACCTTC
CASSVGQRNYGYTF
>TRBV19|.|TRBJ1-2|TRBD1
TGTGCCAGTAGTACCGGGACAGGGCAAGGTGGCTACACCTTC
CASSTGTGQGGYTF
>TRBV11-3|.|TRBJ2-1|TRBD2
TGTGCCAGCAGCTCGCTCCTAGCGGGAGAGACCTACAATGAGCAGTTCTTC
CASSSLLAGETYNEQFF
>TRBV24-1|.|TRBJ2-3|.
TGTGCCACCAGTGATCCCTTTAAGGAGGGGACTAGCACAGATACGCAGTATTTT
CATSDPFKEGTSTDTQYF
>TRBV6-2/TRBV6-3|.|TRBJ2-5|.
TGTGCCAGCAGTTACAGCGCTATTCCGGAGACCCAGTACTTC
CASSYSAIPETQYF
>TRBV7-9|.|TRBJ2-7|TRBD1
TGTGCCAGCAGCTCCCGGGACAGGGATCTCTACGAGCAGTACTTC
CASSSRDRDLYEQYF
>TRBV5-1|.|TRBJ2-2|.
TGCGCCAGCAGCTTGGCCCTTAACACCGGGGAGCTGTTTTTT
CASSLALNTGELFF
>TRBV7-3|.|TRBJ2-2|.
TGTGCCAGCAGCCAACGCGGCACCGGGGAGCTGTTTTTT
CASSQRGTGELFF
>TRBV15|.|TRBJ1-3|.
TGTGCCACCAGCAGAGATTACTCTGGAAACACCATATATTTT
CATSRDYSGNTIYF
>TRBV15|.|TRBJ1-4|TRBD1
TGTGCCACCAGCAGAGTCAGGGGGTTAAGGGATGAAAAACTGTTTTTT
CATSRVRGLRDEKLFF
>TRBV5-6|once|TRBJ2-5|.
TGTGCCAGCAGCTTTGCTGACGGGGAGGAGACCCAGTACTTC
CASSFADGEETQYF
>TRBV7-9|few|TRBJ1-3|.
TGTGCCAGCAGCTTAGGCGAAGTCCTCTCTGGAAACACCATATATTTT
CASSLGEVLSGNTIYF
>TRBV19|few|TRBJ2-1|.
TGTGCCAGTAGTGGAGGGTCCAATGAGCAGTTCTTC
CASSGGSNEQFF
>TRBV18|.|TRBJ1-6|.
TGTGCCAGCTCACCCGACAGAAACAATTCACCCCTCCACTTT
CASSPDRNNSPLHF
>TRBV7-9|.|TRBJ2-7|.
TGTGCCAGCAGCCTAGATACACAGGGCGCCGAGCAGTACTTC
CASSLDTQGAEQYF
>TRBV28|.|TRBJ1-2|TRBD1
TGTGCCAGCAGTCTGACAGGGGGATCCTATGGCTACACCTTC
CASSLTGGSYGYTF
>TRBV7-7|.|TRBJ1-3|.
TGTGCTAGCAGCCCGGACATGGGAAACACCATATATTTT
CASSPDMGNTIYF
>TRBV10-1|.|TRBJ2-3|TRBD2
TGCGCCAGCAGTGAGTCAAGGGTGCGGGAGTTGAGCACAGATACGCAGTATTTT
CASSESRVRELSTDTQYF
>TRBV7-8|.|TRBJ1-4|.
TGTGCCAGCAGCTTATCAGGGATGGGTGAAAAACTGTTTTTT
CASSLSGMGEKLFF
>TRBV13|.|TRBJ2-7|TRBD1
TGTGCCAGCAGCTCAAGCCGGGACAGGGGTACCTACGAGCAGTACTTC
CASSSSRDRGTYEQYF
>TRBV5-5|.|TRBJ2-3|TRBD2
TGTGCCAGCAGCTTGGGACTAGCGGGAGGAGATACGCAGTATTTT
CASSLGLAGGDTQYF
>TRBV6-1|.|TRBJ2-3|.
TGTGCCAGCAGTGAAGTTGGAGGGACCGATACGCAGTATTTT
CASSEVGGTDTQYF
>TRBV19|.|TRBJ1-5|.
TGTGCCAGTAGTATTAGCCGCAATCAGCCCCAGCATTTT
CASSISRNQPQHF
>TRBV15|.|TRBJ1-1|.
TGTGCCACCAGCAGAGATTTGGGGGCGCGAAACACTGAAGCTTTCTTT
CATSRDLGARNTEAFF